One sample yielded the 3 T cell receptor beta chains listed below, sequenced in a study of graft-versus-host responses after intestinal transplantation. The repertoire was sequenced with immunoSEQ multiplex PCR; TCRdb's copy has only in-frame clones and lacks some. The data contain just over 20,000 clones, 92% of them seen just once; the ten biggest clones take up about 40%. Specimen: PBMCs, collected roughly 260 days after intestinal transplant. These receptors were obtained from a human patient who received an intestinal transplant, so some T cells may come from the graft donor.

This clone was seen a handful of times. The chain employs TRBV5-1 and TRBJ1-1, with D tentatively TRBD1 (5 bases). The CDR3 sequence is 13 residues long. CDR1 and CDR2 from the germline V gene are SGHRS and YFSETQ. Trimming removed 4 bases at V and 4 bases at J, with 11 bases between. The CDR3, as DNA: TGCGCCAGCAGCCTCAGGGCAGGCACTGAAGCTTTCTTT. This encodes CASSLRAGTEAFF.

V is TRBV7-7 and J is TRBJ2-5, with 7 bases lining up with TRBD1. The CDR3 runs 13 residues. V lost 5 bases, J lost 5 bases, and 5 bases stayed unmatched. Germline lookup yields CDR1 SSHAT and CDR2 FNYEAQ (reference sequence). The CDR3 spells CASSPTGLETQYF. The CDR3 DNA is TGTGCCAGCAGCCCGACAGGGTTGGAGACCCAGTACTTC. The full variable domain, in which reference TRBV7-7 and TRBJ2-5 provide the parts outside the CDR3, is GAGVSQSPRYKVTKRGQDVTLRCDPISSHATLYWYQQALGQGPEFLTYFNYEAQPDKSGLPSDRFSAERPEGSISTLTIQRTEQRDSAMYRCASSPTGLETQYFGPGTRLLVL.

This clone was detected once. V is TRBV19 and J is TRBJ2-1, with TRBD2 matching over 8 bases. CDR3 length equals 18 residues. V lost 3 bases, J lost 3 bases, and 13 bases stayed unmatched. Germline lookup yields CDR1 LNHDA and CDR2 SQIVND (reference sequence). CDR3 in DNA: TGTGCCAGTAGTATGGAGGGCGCAATTAGCGGGATCTACAATGAGCAGTTCTTC. Translated, it gives CASSMEGAISGIYNEQFF. The full variable domain, with the rest looked up from reference TRBV19 and TRBJ2-1, is DGGITQSPKYLFRKEGQNVTLSCEQNLNHDAMYWYRQDPGQGLRLIYYSQIVNDFQKGDIAEGYSVSREKKESFPLTVTSAQKNPTAFYLCASSMEGAISGIYNEQFFGPGTRLTVL.